These 20 T cell receptor beta chains were all obtained from the same sample, sequenced in a study of cytotoxic CD8 clonotypes in ibrutinib-treated CLL. Produced via immunoSEQ multiplex PCR; TCRdb's table is partial and in-frame only. The table has about 85,000 clones, roughly 83% seen once; the top ten hold approximately 5%. The sample here was PBMCs, taken after 12 months of ibrutinib treatment. The receptor source for this set is a human donor with chronic lymphocytic leukemia.

The genes are TRBV5-1 and TRBJ2-3; 8 bases fit TRBD2. CDR1 is SGHRS and CDR2 is YFSETQ in the germline V gene. V shed 4 bases, J shed 6 bases, and the junction held 10 bases outside the gene matches. The CDR3 sequence is 15 residues long. In DNA, the CDR3 is TGCGCCAGCAGCCCGGGGGGGCGCTATCTGGATACGCAGTATTTT. This encodes CASSPGGRYLDTQYF. Supplemented by reference TRBV5-1 and TRBJ2-3, the full variable domain reads KAGVTQTPRYLIKTRGQQVTLSCSPISGHRSVSWYQQTPGQGLQFLFEYFSETQRNKGNFPGRFSGRQFSNSRSEMNVSTLELGDSALYLCASSPGGRYLDTQYFGPGTRLTVL.

The V call is TRBV7-2, the J call TRBJ2-7; 13 positions match TRBD2. Germline CDR1 reads SGHTA; CDR2 reads FQGNSA. The V segment lost 5 bases and the J segment 3 bases; nucleotides outside the gene matches: 10. The CDR3 loop spans 17 amino acids. The CDR3 nucleotides are TGTGCCAGCAGCCAAGAACTAGCGGGGGGGCAAATCTACGAGCAGTACTTC. Protein sequence: CASSQELAGGQIYEQYF.

This sequence joins TRBV4-2 and TRBJ2-2; D not resolved. V lost 0 bases, J lost 6 bases, and 5 bases lay in between. This CDR3 has 13 amino acids. The germline V gene encodes CDR1 LGHNA and CDR2 YNFKEQ. CDR3 sequence reads: CASSQETAGELFF. The CDR3 DNA reads as TGTGCCAGCAGCCAAGAGACGGCCGGGGAGCTGTTTTTT.

This clone was detected once. The chain uses TRBV9 and TRBJ2-3; D ambiguous. Trimming shortened V by 3 bases and J by 3 bases, and 8 bases separated the two germline ends. This CDR3 spans 13 amino acids. Per germline, CDR1 SGDLS and CDR2 YYNGEE. The CDR3 loop reads CASSALNTDTQYF. The DNA of the CDR3 is TGTGCCAGCAGCGCCCTTAATACAGATACGCAGTATTTT.

The rearrangement links TRBV6-4 to TRBJ2-1; 8 bases agree with TRBD1. CDR1 is MRHNA, CDR2 SNTAGT, per germline. The CDR3 loop spans 13 amino acids. V shed 3 bases and J 5 bases; nucleotides not matched to a gene: 0. The chain's CDR3 is CASSEDRDNEQFF. The CDR3 region has the DNA TGTGCCAGCAGTGAGGACAGGGACAATGAGCAGTTCTTC.

The chain recombines TRBV7-9 with TRBJ2-1; no firm D call. Germline CDR1 reads SEHNR; CDR2 reads FQNEAQ (reference sequence). The length of the CDR3 is 13 residues. V was cut by 3 bases and J by 7 bases, with 10 bases left in between. CDR3: CASSFPDKNEQFF. The CDR3 region has the DNA TGTGCCAGCAGCTTCCCCGACAAAAATGAGCAGTTCTTC.

This clone came up once. The chain links TRBV5-1 to TRBJ1-2; D might be TRBD1 (5 bases). Trimming left V 3 bases short and J 6 bases short, with 12 bases between. The length of the CDR3 is 13 residues. From germline, CDR1 is SGHRS and CDR2 YFSETQ. Here the CDR3 reads CASSSGGIHGYTF. The CDR3 DNA reads as TGCGCCAGCAGCTCGGGGGGGATCCATGGCTACACCTTC.

The V and J genes are TRBV21-1 and TRBJ1-4; TRBD1 is the table's D call, not checked against the DNA. TRBV21-1 is labeled a pseudogene. The CDR3 totals 15 residues. CDR3 protein: CARTGTGKVGGKLFF. The CDR3 region has the DNA TGTGCCCGGACAGGGACAGGGAAGGTAGGAGGAAAACTGTTTTTT.

This chain links TRBV5-6 with TRBJ1-1, with unresolved D. This CDR3 contains 12 residues. The germline V and J ends were trimmed by 4 bases and 6 bases, with 10 bases remaining between them. Germline-derived CDR1 and CDR2 are SGHDT and YYEEEE. Here the CDR3 reads CASSRGRAEAFF. The CDR3 DNA is TGTGCCAGCAGCCGCGGACGCGCTGAAGCTTTCTTT.

V gene TRBV21-1 combines with J gene TRBJ1-1; TRBD1, as called in the table, went unchecked against the DNA. TRBV21-1 is a known pseudogene. This CDR3 is built from 16 residues. The CDR3 loop is CASSIKVGTENTEAFF. The DNA of the CDR3 is TGTGCCAGCAGCATAAAAGTGGGGACAGAGAACACTGAAGCTTTCTTT.

The chain joins TRBV5-6 to TRBJ2-3; perhaps D is TRBD1 or TRBD2 (5 bases each). The CDR3 totals 15 residues. CDR1 is SGHDT, CDR2 YYEEEE, per germline. The V end lost 0 bases, the J end lost 0 bases, and 8 bases lay between the germline ends. The CDR3 protein is CASSLGGGSTDTQYF. The CDR3, as DNA: TGTGCCAGCAGCTTGGGGGGCGGGAGCACAGATACGCAGTATTTT.

The chain has TRBV14 and TRBJ1-4; D not certain. Looked up from germline, CDR1 is SGHDN and CDR2 is FVKESK. Trimming cost V 8 bases and J 4 bases, with 14 bases left between them. CDR3 size: 14 residues. CDR3 residues: CASSERGFNEKLFF. Here the CDR3 DNA reads TGTGCCAGCTCCGAGAGAGGGTTTAATGAAAAACTGTTTTTT.

The V and J genes are TRBV18 and TRBJ1-6, with D hard to call. CDR3 length equals 15 residues. Trimming took 2 bases from V and 7 from J, leaving 12 bases between them. The V gene's germline CDR1 is KGHSH and CDR2 LQKENI. CDR3 residues: CASSPAGGWNSPLHF. In DNA form, the CDR3 reads TGTGCCAGCTCACCAGCAGGAGGGTGGAATTCACCCCTCCACTTT.

The gene calls are TRBV5-1 and TRBJ2-1; no firm D call. Germline V gene data show CDR1 as SGHRS and CDR2 as YFSETQ. V was pared by 4 bases and J by 7 bases, with 18 bases between. The CDR3 consists of 15 residues. The CDR3 region is CASSPGPPVSNEQFF. CDR3 sequence (DNA): TGCGCCAGCAGCCCCGGGCCCCCTGTTAGTAATGAGCAGTTCTTC. The complete variable domain, with remaining parts taken from reference TRBV5-1 and TRBJ2-1, reads KAGVTQTPRYLIKTRGQQVTLSCSPISGHRSVSWYQQTPGQGLQFLFEYFSETQRNKGNFPGRFSGRQFSNSRSEMNVSTLELGDSALYLCASSPGPPVSNEQFFGPGTRLTVL.

Comment on this clone: Within the sample, other DNA sequences also encode this same CDR3. The rearrangement uses TRBV30 and TRBJ1-1; no firm D call. Germline-derived CDR1 and CDR2 are GTSNPN and SVGIG (reference sequence). Trimming left V 0 bases short and J 4 bases short, with 6 bases between. The CDR3 sequence is 12 residues long. The DNA for the CDR3 is TGTGCCTGGAGTGTGGGTGGCACTGAAGCTTTCTTT. Encoded protein: CAWSVGGTEAFF.

The rearrangement uses TRBV2 and TRBJ2-1; D not certain. Trimming took 4 bases from V and 3 from J, leaving 10 bases between them. The CDR3 is made up of 14 amino acids. Germline V gene lookup returns CDR1 SNHLY and CDR2 FYNNEI. CDR3 sequence: CASSVSTLYNEQFF. The CDR3, as DNA: TGTGCCAGCAGTGTGTCTACTCTCTACAATGAGCAGTTCTTC.

This chain joins TRBV10-3 and TRBJ2-1; D is unclear. The CDR3 sequence is 13 residues long. Germline V CDR1 and CDR2: ENHRY, SYGVKD. V lost 2 bases to trimming and J lost 7 bases, with 9 bases between them. The CDR3 nucleotides are TGTGCCATCAGTGAGCGATACCCGAATGAGCAGTTCTTC. Protein: CAISERYPNEQFF.

The chain links TRBV7-8 to TRBJ2-7, with a tentative D call TRBD2 (5 bases). The CDR3 totals 15 residues. CDR1 and CDR2 (germline): SGHVS, FQNEAQ. V was shortened by 5 bases and J by 1 base, with 15 bases between the two germline ends. CDR3: CASSPGDAGSYEQYF. CDR3 DNA sequence: TGTGCCAGCAGCCCCGGGGATGCAGGTTCCTACGAGCAGTACTTC.

In this sample, this clone turned up a few times. The chain couples TRBV27 to TRBJ2-7; the D gene is possibly TRBD1 (5 bases). Germline CDR1 MNHEY, CDR2 SMNVEV (reference sequence). The V end lost 8 bases, the J end lost 0 bases, and 14 bases lay between the germline ends. The CDR3 has 14 amino acids. This CDR3 reads CASSGIGVSYEQYF. The CDR3 DNA reads as TGTGCCAGCTCGGGCATAGGGGTCTCCTACGAGCAGTACTTC.

V and J are TRBV18 and TRBJ1-3, with a possible D match to TRBD1 (5 bases). CDR3 length: 13 residues. Germline assignment: CDR1 KGHSH and CDR2 LQKENI. V shed 8 bases and J shed 0 bases, with 8 bases lying between them. The CDR3: CASIGHSGNTIYF. CDR3 DNA sequence: TGTGCCAGCATCGGACACTCTGGAAACACCATATATTTT. Looking up the rest from reference TRBV18 and TRBJ1-3 gives the full variable domain: NAGVMQNPRHLVRRRGQEARLRCSPMKGHSHVYWYRQLPEEGLKFMVYLQKENIIDESGMPKERFSAEFPKEGPSILRIQQVVRGDSAAYFCASIGHSGNTIYFGEGSWLTVV.